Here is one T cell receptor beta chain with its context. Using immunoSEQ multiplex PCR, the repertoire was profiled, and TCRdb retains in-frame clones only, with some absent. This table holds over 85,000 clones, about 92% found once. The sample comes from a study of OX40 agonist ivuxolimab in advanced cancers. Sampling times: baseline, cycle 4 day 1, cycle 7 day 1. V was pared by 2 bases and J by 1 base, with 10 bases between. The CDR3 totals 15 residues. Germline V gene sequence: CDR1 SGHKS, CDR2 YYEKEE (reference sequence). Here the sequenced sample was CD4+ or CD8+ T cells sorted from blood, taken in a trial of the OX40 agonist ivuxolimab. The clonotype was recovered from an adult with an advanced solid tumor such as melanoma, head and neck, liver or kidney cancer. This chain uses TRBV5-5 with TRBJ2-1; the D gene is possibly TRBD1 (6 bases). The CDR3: CASSLQGLSYNEQFF. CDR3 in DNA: TGTGCCAGCAGCTTACAGGGTTTGTCCTACAATGAGCAGTTCTTC.